A single TCR beta chain is shown here with its context. The data originate from a study of cytomegalovirus exposure and HLA in healthy donors. The data were produced by immunoSEQ multiplex PCR, yet TCRdb's version contains in-frame clones alone and is incomplete. The table includes almost 70,000 clones, just over 95% detected once. The CDR3 length is 14 residues. V dropped 6 bases and J dropped 3; count of bases not matched to a gene: 8. In germline, CDR1 is SNHLY, CDR2 FYNNEI. This rearrangement joins TRBV2 to TRBJ2-7; 7 bases line up with TRBD1. The sequenced sample consisted of PBMCs. This receptor was obtained from a woman aged 18 to 35 in good health and CMV-seropositive. CDR3 bases: TGTGCCAGCAGCGAGAAGGGACAGAACTACGAGCAGTACTTC. Its protein is CASSEKGQNYEQYF.